A selection of T cell receptor beta chains follows, all from one sample in a study of T cells after yellow fever vaccination. TCRdb re-analysed the 5' RACE reads in MiXCR, keeping a single row per CDR3 protein. The table shows some 250,000 distinct CDR3 sequences, with 3.6% occurring only once. The sample consisted of PBMCs, taken 15 days after the yellow fever booster vaccination. These TCRs come from a young man who received the YFV17D yellow fever vaccine. Both conserved end residues are part of each CDR3. Each record gives: clone size, J gene, D gene, V gene, CDR3 protein, CDR3 DNA. D genes are given only for firm matches. Not all rows give a size; the values are once, few, many and, for expanded clones, a class.

many TRBJ2-5 - TRBV20-1 CSAYRVGETQYF TGCAGTGCGTACAGGGTAGGCGAGACCCAGTACTTC
many TRBJ2-2 - TRBV10-3 CAISESNSGELFF TGTGCCATCAGTGAGTCGAACAGCGGGGAGCTGTTTTTT
many TRBJ1-3 - TRBV6-6 CASSYSMRWGRDTIYF TGTGCCAGCAGTTACTCGATGAGGTGGGGCCGAGACACCATATATTTT
many TRBJ2-3 TRBD2 TRBV4-1 CASSGRGVDTDTQYF TGCGCCAGCAGCGGTCGGGGGGTGGACACAGATACGCAGTATTTT
many TRBJ2-1 TRBD2 TRBV6-6 CASSYSASGGGAYNEQFF TGTGCCAGCAGTTACTCGGCTAGCGGGGGCGGCGCCTACAATGAGCAGTTCTTC
many TRBJ1-5 TRBD1 TRBV9 CASSVGQGGNQPQHF TGTGCCAGCAGCGTAGGGCAGGGGGGCAATCAGCCCCAGCATTTT
- TRBJ2-1 TRBD2 TRBV20-1 CCARDARAGALNEQFF TGCTGTGCTAGAGATGCCAGAGCGGGGGCCCTCAATGAGCAGTTCTTC
many TRBJ1-1 TRBD1 TRBV12-3/TRBV12-4 CASSHRTGLTEAFF TGTGCCAGCAGCCACCGGACAGGGCTCACTGAAGCTTTCTTT
many TRBJ2-7 - TRBV7-2 CASSLARAYEQYF TGTGCCAGCAGCTTAGCCAGGGCCTACGAGCAGTACTTC
many TRBJ2-5 - TRBV18 CASSPSGTAKETQYF TGTGCCAGCTCACCCTCCGGGACCGCTAAGGAGACCCAGTACTTC
many TRBJ1-4 - TRBV18 CASSQNINSGEEKLFF TGTGCCAGCTCACAAAACATTAACTCAGGGGAGGAAAAACTGTTTTTT
many TRBJ2-7 - TRBV7-2 CASSTYRDGSQQYF TGTGCCAGCAGTACCTATCGGGACGGTTCTCAGCAGTACTTC
many TRBJ2-6 - TRBV28 CASTRGGSGANVLTF TGTGCCAGCACCCGAGGGGGCTCTGGGGCCAACGTCCTGACTTTC
many TRBJ1-1 - TRBV7-9 CASSYRAPSTEAFF TGTGCCAGCAGCTACAGGGCCCCTTCCACGGAAGCTTTCTTT
many TRBJ1-1 TRBD1 TRBV7-9 CASSFRMGQSLNTEAFF TGTGCCAGCAGCTTTCGTATGGGACAGTCCCTAAACACTGAAGCTTTCTTT
few TRBJ2-3 - TRBV12-3/TRBV12-4 CASSFNGGYTDTQYF TGTGCCAGCAGTTTTAATGGGGGATACACAGATACGCAGTATTTT
many TRBJ1-2 - TRBV5-1 CASSLDPGIDYGYTF TGCGCCAGCAGCTTGGACCCAGGGATCGACTATGGCTACACCTTC
many TRBJ2-1 - TRBV5-5 CASSKAGAGEQFF TGTGCCAGCAGCAAAGCAGGGGCGGGTGAGCAGTTCTTC
many TRBJ2-5 - TRBV20-1 CSAGEAGAVQTQYF TGCAGTGCCGGCGAGGCGGGGGCGGTACAGACCCAGTACTTC
many TRBJ2-3 - TRBV4-3 CASSQNRADTQYF TGCGCCAGCAGCCAAAACAGGGCAGATACGCAGTATTTT
- TRBJ1-5 - TRBV12-3/TRBV12-4 CASSLEDTRQPQHF TGTGCCAGCAGTTTAGAGGACACCAGACAGCCCCAGCATTTT
many TRBJ2-1 TRBD1 TRBV5-6 CASSFQGANEQFF TGTGCCAGCAGCTTTCAGGGGGCGAATGAGCAGTTCTTC
few TRBJ2-3 - TRBV20-1 CSARQASTDTQYF TGCAGTGCTAGACAGGCTAGCACAGATACGCAGTATTTT
many TRBJ1-6 - TRBV12-3/TRBV12-4 CASSPEWGAAYNSPLHF TGTGCCAGCAGTCCCGAGTGGGGGGCCGCCTATAATTCACCCCTCCACTTT
many TRBJ2-5 - TRBV7-2 CASSRGYGETQYF TGTGCCAGCAGCAGAGGCTACGGAGAGACCCAGTACTTC
many TRBJ1-5 - TRBV15 CATSSPRFFGDSIGNQPQHF TGTGCCACCAGCAGTCCCCGTTTCTTCGGGGACTCCATAGGCAATCAGCCCCAGCATTTT
many TRBJ1-4 TRBD1 TRBV5-1 CASSWGQAGEKLFF TGCGCCAGCAGCTGGGGACAGGCTGGTGAAAAACTGTTTTTT
many TRBJ2-1 TRBD2 TRBV6-2/TRBV6-3 CASSYGTRDSYNEQFF TGTGCCAGCAGTTACGGGACTAGAGACTCCTACAATGAGCAGTTCTTC
many TRBJ1-2 TRBD1 TRBV5-1 CASSATGGANYGYTF TGCGCCAGCAGCGCCACAGGGGGAGCTAACTATGGCTACACCTTC
many TRBJ1-6 TRBD1 TRBV4-3 CASSYGQGTNSPLHF TGCGCCAGCAGCTACGGACAGGGAACTAATTCACCCCTCCACTTT
many TRBJ2-7 - TRBV5-1 CASSLWGSSYEQYF TGCGCCAGCAGCTTGTGGGGGAGCTCCTACGAGCAGTACTTC
- TRBJ2-1 TRBD2 TRBV5-1 CASSASGGTYNEQFF TGCGCCAGCAGCGCTAGCGGGGGCACCTACAATGAGCAGTTCTTC
many TRBJ2-1 TRBD1 TRBV5-1 CASRSAHRGVYESSYNEQFF TGCGCCAGCAGGTCGGCCCACAGGGGCGTTTACGAGAGCTCCTACAATGAGCAGTTCTTC
many TRBJ2-5 TRBD1 TRBV4-3 CASSQDYPGGLKTQYF TGCGCCAGCAGCCAAGATTACCCAGGGGGCTTGAAGACCCAGTACTTC
many TRBJ1-1 - TRBV20-1 CSASWTASTGFAFF TGCAGTGCTTCCTGGACAGCGTCAACTGGTTTTGCTTTCTTT
many TRBJ1-4 - TRBV7-2 CASSLVRGMGEKLFF TGTGCCAGCAGCTTAGTTCGGGGGATGGGTGAAAAACTGTTTTTT